This TCR beta chain was identified in a study of cytomegalovirus exposure and HLA in healthy donors. General study points: TCR beta chain V- and J-gene trimming was linked, in a later analysis, to a missense variant in DCLRE1C. It was reported in a later analysis that an Asian-associated ancestry cluster showed fewer N-insertions than the approximately 670-donor mean. Per a prior analysis, the majority of TCR beta V segments were productive roughly 90% or roughly 30% of the time.

The donors were healthy bone marrow donors. Per germline, CDR1 MNHNY and CDR2 SVGAGI (reference sequence). There are 16 residues in the CDR3. Trimming left V 0 bases short and J 3 bases short, with 15 bases between. Both 60 Vbeta primers and 13 Jbeta primers went into the PCR. Profiled with immunoSEQ multiplex PCR; TCRdb holds only in-frame clones, not every one. The repertoire holds about 140,000 clones, with about 80% as singletons. Concerning this clone: Its specificity is not known.

What was sequenced was PBMCs. The chain joins TRBV6-6 to TRBJ2-7, with D possibly TRBD1 on 6 matching bases. The receptor's source is a middle-aged man in good health and CMV-seropositive. CDR3 coding DNA: TGTGCCAGCAGTTACTCCCACGACAGGCTCCGCTACGAGCAGTACTTC. Its translation: CASSYSHDRLRYEQYF.